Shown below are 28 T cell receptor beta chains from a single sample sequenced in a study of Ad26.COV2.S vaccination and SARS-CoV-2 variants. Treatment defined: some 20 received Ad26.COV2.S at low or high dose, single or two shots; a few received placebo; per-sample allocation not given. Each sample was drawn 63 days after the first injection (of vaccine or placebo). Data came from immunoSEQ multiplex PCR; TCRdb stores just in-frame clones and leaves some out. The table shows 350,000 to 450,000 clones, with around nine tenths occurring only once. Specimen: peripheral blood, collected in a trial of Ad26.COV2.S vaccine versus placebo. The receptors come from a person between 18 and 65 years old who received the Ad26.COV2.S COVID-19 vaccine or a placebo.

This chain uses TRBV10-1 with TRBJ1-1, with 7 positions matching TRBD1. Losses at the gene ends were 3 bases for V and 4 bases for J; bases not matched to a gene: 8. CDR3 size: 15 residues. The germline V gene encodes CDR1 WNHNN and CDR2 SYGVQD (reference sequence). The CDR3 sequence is CASSDTGEGGTEAFF. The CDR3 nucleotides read TGCGCCAGCAGTGATACAGGGGAGGGGGGCACTGAAGCTTTCTTT.

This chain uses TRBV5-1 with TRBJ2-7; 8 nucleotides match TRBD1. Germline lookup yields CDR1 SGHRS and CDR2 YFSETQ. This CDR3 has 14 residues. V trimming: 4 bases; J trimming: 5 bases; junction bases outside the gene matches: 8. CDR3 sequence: CASSQRTGKDEQYF. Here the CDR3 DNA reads TGCGCCAGCAGCCAACGGACAGGGAAAGACGAGCAGTACTTC.

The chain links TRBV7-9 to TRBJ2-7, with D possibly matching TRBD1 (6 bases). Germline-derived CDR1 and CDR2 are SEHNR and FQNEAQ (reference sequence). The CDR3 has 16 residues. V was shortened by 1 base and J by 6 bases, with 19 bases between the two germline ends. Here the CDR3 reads CASSLDRSHQGSEQYF. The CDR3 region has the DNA TGTGCCAGCAGCTTAGATCGGTCCCATCAGGGGAGCGAGCAGTACTTC.

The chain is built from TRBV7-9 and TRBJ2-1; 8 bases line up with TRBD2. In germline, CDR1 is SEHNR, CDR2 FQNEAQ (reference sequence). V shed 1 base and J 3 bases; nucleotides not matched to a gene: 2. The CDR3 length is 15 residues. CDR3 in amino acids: CASSLVLADYNEQFF. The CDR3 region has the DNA TGTGCCAGCAGCTTAGTACTAGCGGACTACAATGAGCAGTTCTTC.

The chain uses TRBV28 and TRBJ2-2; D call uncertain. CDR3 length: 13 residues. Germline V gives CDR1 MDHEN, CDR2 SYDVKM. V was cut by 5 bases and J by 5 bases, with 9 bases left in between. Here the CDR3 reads CASSQYLTGELFF. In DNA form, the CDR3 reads TGTGCCAGCAGTCAATACTTGACCGGGGAGCTGTTTTTT.

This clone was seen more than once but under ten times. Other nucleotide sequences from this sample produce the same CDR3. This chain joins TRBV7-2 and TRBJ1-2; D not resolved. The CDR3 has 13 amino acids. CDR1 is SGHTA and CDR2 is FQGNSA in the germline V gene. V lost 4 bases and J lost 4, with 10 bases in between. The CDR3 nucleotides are TGTGCCAGCAGCTCGACGGGTGGCTATGGCTACACCTTC. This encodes CASSSTGGYGYTF.

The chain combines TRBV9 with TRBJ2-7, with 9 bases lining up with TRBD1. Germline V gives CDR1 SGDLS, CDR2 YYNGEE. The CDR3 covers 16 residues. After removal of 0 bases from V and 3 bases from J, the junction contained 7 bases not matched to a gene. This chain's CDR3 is CASSVAATGGDYEQYF. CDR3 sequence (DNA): TGTGCCAGCAGCGTAGCAGCCACAGGGGGCGACTACGAGCAGTACTTC. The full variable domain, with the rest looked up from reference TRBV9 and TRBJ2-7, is DSGVTQTPKHLITATGQRVTLRCSPRSGDLSVYWYQQSLDQGLQFLIQYYNGEERAKGNILERFSAQQFPDLHSELNLSSLELGDSALYFCASSVAATGGDYEQYFGPGTRLTVT.

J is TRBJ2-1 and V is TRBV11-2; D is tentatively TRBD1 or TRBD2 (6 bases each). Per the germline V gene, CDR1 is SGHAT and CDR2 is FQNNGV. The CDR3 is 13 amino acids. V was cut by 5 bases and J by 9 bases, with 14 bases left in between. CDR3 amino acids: CASSPRGRGEQFF. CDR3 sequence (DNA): TGTGCCAGCAGCCCCCGGGGGCGTGGTGAGCAGTTCTTC. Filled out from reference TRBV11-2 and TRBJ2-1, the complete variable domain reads EAGVAQSPRYKIIEKRQSVAFWCNPISGHATLYWYQQILGQGPKLLIQFQNNGVVDDSQLPKDRFSAERLKGVDSTLKIQPAKLEDSAVYLCASSPRGRGEQFFGPGTRLTVL.

CDR3 nucleotide sequence: TGTGCCAGCAGCTTGGACGTGGGTGCATACGAGCAGTACTTC. Amino acid sequence: CASSLDVGAYEQYF. This chain uses TRBV5-4 with TRBJ2-7; D is uncertain. V was trimmed by 0 bases and J by 4 bases, leaving 11 bases between them. Germline V CDR1 and CDR2: SGHNT, YYREEE (reference sequence). The CDR3 totals 14 residues.

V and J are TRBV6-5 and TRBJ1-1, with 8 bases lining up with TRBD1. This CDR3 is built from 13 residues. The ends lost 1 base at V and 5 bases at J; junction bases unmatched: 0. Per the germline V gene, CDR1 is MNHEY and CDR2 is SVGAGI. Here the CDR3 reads CASSYWTGTEAFF. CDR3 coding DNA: TGTGCCAGCAGTTACTGGACAGGGACTGAAGCTTTCTTT.

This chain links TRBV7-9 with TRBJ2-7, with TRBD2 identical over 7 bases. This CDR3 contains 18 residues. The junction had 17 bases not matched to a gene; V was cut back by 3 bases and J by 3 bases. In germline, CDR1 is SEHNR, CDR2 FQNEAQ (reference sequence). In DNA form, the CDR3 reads TGTGCCAGCAGCTTTGGATTAGCGGGTTTTCCCCAGTACTACGAGCAGTACTTC. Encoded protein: CASSFGLAGFPQYYEQYF.

This CDR3 reads CSAQGAPNTEAFF. DNA of the CDR3: TGCAGCGCCCAGGGGGCGCCGAACACTGAAGCTTTCTTT. The V call is TRBV29-1, the J call TRBJ1-1, with 8 bases matching TRBD1. The CDR3 is 13 amino acids. J was trimmed by 1 base and V by 7 bases; bases with no gene match: 5. The V gene's germline CDR1 is SQVTM and CDR2 ANQGSEA.

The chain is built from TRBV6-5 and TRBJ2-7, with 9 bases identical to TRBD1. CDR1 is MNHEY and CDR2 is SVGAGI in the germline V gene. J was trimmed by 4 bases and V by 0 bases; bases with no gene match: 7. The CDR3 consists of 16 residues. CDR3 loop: CASSYSGGTGFYEQYF. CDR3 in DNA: TGTGCCAGCAGTTACTCGGGGGGGACAGGGTTTTACGAGCAGTACTTC.

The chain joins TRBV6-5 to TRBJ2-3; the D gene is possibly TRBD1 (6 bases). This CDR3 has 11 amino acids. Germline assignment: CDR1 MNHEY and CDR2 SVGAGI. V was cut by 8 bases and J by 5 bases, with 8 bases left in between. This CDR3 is CASLRGDTQYF. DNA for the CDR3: TGTGCCAGCCTCAGGGGAGATACGCAGTATTTT.

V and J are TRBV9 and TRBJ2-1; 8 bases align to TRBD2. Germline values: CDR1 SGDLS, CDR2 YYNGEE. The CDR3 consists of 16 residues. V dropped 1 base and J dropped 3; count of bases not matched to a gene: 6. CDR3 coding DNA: TGTGCCAGCAGCGTAAGCGGGAGTGCCTACTACAATGAGCAGTTCTTC. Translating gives CASSVSGSAYYNEQFF.

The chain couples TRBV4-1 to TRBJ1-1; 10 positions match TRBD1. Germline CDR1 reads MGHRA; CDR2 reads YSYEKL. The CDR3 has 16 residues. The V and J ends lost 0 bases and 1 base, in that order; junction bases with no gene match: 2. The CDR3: CASSQDRDRGNTEAFF. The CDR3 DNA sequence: TGCGCCAGCAGCCAAGATAGGGACAGGGGGAACACTGAAGCTTTCTTT.

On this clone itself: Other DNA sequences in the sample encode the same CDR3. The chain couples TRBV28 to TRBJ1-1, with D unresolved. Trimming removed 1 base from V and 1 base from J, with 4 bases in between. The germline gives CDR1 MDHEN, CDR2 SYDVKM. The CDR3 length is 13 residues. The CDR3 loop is CASSLLGNTEAFF. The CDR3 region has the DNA TGTGCCAGCAGTTTATTGGGGAACACTGAAGCTTTCTTT.

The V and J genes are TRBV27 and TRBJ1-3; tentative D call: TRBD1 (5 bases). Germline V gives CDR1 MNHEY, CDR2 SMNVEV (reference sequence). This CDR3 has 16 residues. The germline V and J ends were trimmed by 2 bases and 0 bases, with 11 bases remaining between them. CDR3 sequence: CASSLEGPLSGNTIYF. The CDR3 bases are TGTGCCAGCAGTTTAGAGGGACCCCTCTCTGGAAACACCATATATTTT.

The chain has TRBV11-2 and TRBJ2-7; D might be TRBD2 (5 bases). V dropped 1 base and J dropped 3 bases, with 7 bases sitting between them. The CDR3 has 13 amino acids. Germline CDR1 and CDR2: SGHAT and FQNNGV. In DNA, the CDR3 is TGTGCCAGCAGCTTAGGGACTGTCTACGAGCAGTACTTC. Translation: CASSLGTVYEQYF.

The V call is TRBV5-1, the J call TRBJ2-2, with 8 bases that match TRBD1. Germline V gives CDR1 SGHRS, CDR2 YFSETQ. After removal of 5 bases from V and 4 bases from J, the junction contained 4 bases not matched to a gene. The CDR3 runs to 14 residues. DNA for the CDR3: TGCGCCAGCAGGGATACAGGGGGCACCGGGGAGCTGTTTTTT. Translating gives CASRDTGGTGELFF.

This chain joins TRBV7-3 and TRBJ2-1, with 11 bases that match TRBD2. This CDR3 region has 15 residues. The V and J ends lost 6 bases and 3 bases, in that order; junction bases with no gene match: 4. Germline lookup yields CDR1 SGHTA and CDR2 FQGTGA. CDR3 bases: TGTGCCAGCAGACGGACTAGCGGGTACTACAATGAGCAGTTCTTC. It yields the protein CASRRTSGYYNEQFF.

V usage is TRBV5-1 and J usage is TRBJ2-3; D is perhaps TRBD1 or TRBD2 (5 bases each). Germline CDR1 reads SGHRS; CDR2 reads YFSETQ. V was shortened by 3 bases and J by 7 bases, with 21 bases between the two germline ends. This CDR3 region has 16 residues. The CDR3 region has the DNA TGCGCCAGCAGCTCGGGACGGGCCACCTCAGGACATACGCAGTATTTT. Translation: CASSSGRATSGHTQYF. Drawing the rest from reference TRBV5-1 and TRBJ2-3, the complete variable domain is KAGVTQTPRYLIKTRGQQVTLSCSPISGHRSVSWYQQTPGQGLQFLFEYFSETQRNKGNFPGRFSGRQFSNSRSEMNVSTLELGDSALYLCASSSGRATSGHTQYFGPGTRLTVL.

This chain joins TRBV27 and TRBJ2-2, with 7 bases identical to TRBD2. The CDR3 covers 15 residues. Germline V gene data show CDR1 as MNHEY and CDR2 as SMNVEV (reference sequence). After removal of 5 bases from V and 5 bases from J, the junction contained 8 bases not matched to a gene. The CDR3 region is CASSPKAGITGELFF. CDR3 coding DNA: TGTGCCAGCAGTCCAAAAGCGGGAATAACCGGGGAGCTGTTTTTT.

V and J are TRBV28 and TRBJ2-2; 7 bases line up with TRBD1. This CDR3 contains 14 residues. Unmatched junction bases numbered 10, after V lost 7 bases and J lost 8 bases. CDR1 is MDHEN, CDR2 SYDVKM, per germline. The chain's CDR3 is CASIPNRGRGELFF. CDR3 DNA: TGTGCCAGCATTCCAAACAGGGGTAGAGGGGAGCTGTTTTTT.

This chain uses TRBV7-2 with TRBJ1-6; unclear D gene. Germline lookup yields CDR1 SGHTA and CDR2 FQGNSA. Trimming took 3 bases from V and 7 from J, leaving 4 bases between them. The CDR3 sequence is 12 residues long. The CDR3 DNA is TGTGCCAGCAGCTTGCGGAATTCACCCCTCCACTTT. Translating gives CASSLRNSPLHF.

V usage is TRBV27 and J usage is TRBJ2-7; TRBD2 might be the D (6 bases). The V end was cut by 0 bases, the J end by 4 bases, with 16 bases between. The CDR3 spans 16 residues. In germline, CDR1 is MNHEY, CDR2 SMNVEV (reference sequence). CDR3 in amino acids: CASSLSVIPGTYEQYF. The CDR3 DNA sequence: TGTGCCAGCAGTTTATCGGTAATTCCTGGGACTTACGAGCAGTACTTC.

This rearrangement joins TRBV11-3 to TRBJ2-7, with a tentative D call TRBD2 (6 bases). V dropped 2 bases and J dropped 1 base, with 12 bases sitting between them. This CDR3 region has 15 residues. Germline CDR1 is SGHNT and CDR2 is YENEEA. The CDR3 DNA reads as TGTGCCAGCAGCTTAACCGCTAGCGCGTCCTACGAGCAGTACTTC. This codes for CASSLTASASYEQYF.

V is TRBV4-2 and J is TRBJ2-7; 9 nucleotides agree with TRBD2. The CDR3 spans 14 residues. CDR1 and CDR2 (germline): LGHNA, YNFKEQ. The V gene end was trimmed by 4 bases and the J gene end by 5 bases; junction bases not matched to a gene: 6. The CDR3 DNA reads TGTGCCAGCAGCCCGTCGGAGCGGGAGGACGAGCAGTACTTC. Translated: CASSPSEREDEQYF.